The next 21 T cell receptor beta chains were all read from a single sample in a study of blood T cell repertoires in COVID-19 (dated by TCRdb to about 2020). Library construction relied on the immunoSEQ multiplex PCR assay. TCRdb limited this immuneACCESS table to in-frame rearrangements with V and J called. A share of clones is missing; checked studies link under half to unresolved V genes, and the rest is unexplained. The sample records over 300,000 clones, approximately 85% of which are singletons. Under 2.5% of the sample goes to the ten largest clones. Sequencing was carried out using PBMCs or T cells enriched from blood (not recorded which). These receptors were collected from a man in his thirties or forties who had recovered from COVID-19.

The chain has TRBV6-5 and TRBJ1-2; 7 nucleotides agree with TRBD1. With V trimmed by 0 bases and J by 7 bases, 5 bases remained unmatched. CDR3 length equals 14 residues. Germline CDR1 and CDR2: MNHEY and SVGAGI. CDR3 in amino acids: CASSYSEGATGYTF. CDR3 in DNA: TGTGCCAGCAGTTACTCGGAGGGGGCGACTGGCTACACCTTC.

The sample holds one count of this clone. The rearrangement links TRBV6-1 to TRBJ2-3, with 11 bases fitting TRBD2. This CDR3 region has 16 residues. CDR1 and CDR2 from the germline V gene are MNHNS and SASEGT. Trimming cost V 3 bases and J 3 bases; bases outside gene matches: 5. This CDR3 reads CASSEASSGGTDTQYF. CDR3 bases: TGTGCCAGCAGTGAGGCCTCTAGCGGGGGGACAGATACGCAGTATTTT.

This chain links TRBV27 with TRBJ1-2; 9 positions match TRBD1. Germline CDR1 is MNHEY and CDR2 is SMNVEV (reference sequence). This CDR3 comprises 15 residues. Unmatched junction bases numbered 6, after V lost 2 bases and J lost 5 bases. The CDR3 is CASSLAGQGRYGYTF. CDR3 DNA sequence: TGTGCCAGCAGTTTAGCGGGACAGGGAAGGTATGGCTACACCTTC.

This chain joins TRBV3-1 (or the pseudogene TRBV3-2) and TRBJ2-1; 8 positions match TRBD2. V lost 7 bases, J lost 4 bases, and 6 bases stayed unmatched. CDR1 LGHDT and CDR2 YNNKEL come from the germline V gene (reference sequence). The CDR3 totals 14 residues. This CDR3 reads CASIASGSYNEQFF. The CDR3 DNA follows: TGTGCCAGCATCGCTAGCGGGTCATACAATGAGCAGTTCTTC.

The chain uses TRBV4-1 and TRBJ1-2; 10 bases fit TRBD1. The CDR3 is made up of 15 amino acids. Germline V gene sequence: CDR1 MGHRA, CDR2 YSYEKL. Trimming took 3 bases from V and 4 from J; bases not matched to a gene: 5. The CDR3 protein is CASSQWTGGVYGYTF. CDR3 sequence (DNA): TGCGCCAGCAGCCAGTGGACAGGGGGTGTCTATGGCTACACCTTC.

This chain uses TRBV4-2 with TRBJ1-1, with D possibly matching TRBD1 (5 bases). The CDR3 length is 12 residues. The germline CDR1 and CDR2 sequences are LGHNA and YNFKEQ. Trimming stripped 0 bases from V and 11 bases from J, with 10 bases between. The CDR3 bases are TGTGCCAGCAGCCAAGAGAATAACAGGGCTTTCTTT. It specifies CASSQENNRAFF.

This clone occurred once. V is TRBV20-1 and J is TRBJ1-5, with a weak D call TRBD1 (5 bases). CDR3 size: 13 residues. The V end was cut by 3 bases, the J end by 5 bases, with 11 bases between. The germline V gene has CDR1 DFQATT and CDR2 SNEGSKA (reference sequence). CDR3: CSASRGTDQPQHF. CDR3 nucleotides: TGCAGTGCTAGTAGGGGAACCGATCAGCCCCAGCATTTT.

The chain couples TRBV30 to TRBJ1-2, with a possible D match to TRBD1 (6 bases). Germline values: CDR1 GTSNPN, CDR2 SVGIG (reference sequence). The CDR3 length is 15 residues. V lost 3 bases and J 9 bases, leaving 23 bases between the germline ends. The CDR3 DNA follows: TGTGCCTGGAGCAGAATATCGATGGACAGATTGCGCTACACCTTC. As protein: CAWSRISMDRLRYTF.

This clone was seen a handful of times. The rearrangement uses TRBV7-8 and TRBJ2-7; 9 bases align to TRBD1. Germline V CDR1 and CDR2: SGHVS, FQNEAQ. V gave up 5 bases and J gave up 4 bases; unmatched junction bases: 15. The CDR3 sequence is 17 residues long. The CDR3 nucleotides are TGTGCCAGCAGCCTTGTAATCGCCGGGACAGGGACTTACGAGCAGTACTTC. The encoded protein is CASSLVIAGTGTYEQYF. Full variable domain (rest looked up from reference TRBV7-8 and TRBJ2-7): GAGVSQSPRYKVAKRGQDVALRCDPISGHVSLFWYQQALGQGPEFLTYFQNEAQLDKSGLPSDRFFAERPEGSVSTLKIQRTQQEDSAVYLCASSLVIAGTGTYEQYFGPGTRLTVT.

The V gene is TRBV30, the J gene TRBJ1-1; 10 nucleotides match TRBD1. This CDR3 spans 13 amino acids. Germline assignment: CDR1 GTSNPN and CDR2 SVGIG (reference sequence). The junction had 3 bases not matched to a gene; V was cut back by 5 bases and J by 3 bases. CDR3 region: CAWGTGVDTEAFF. DNA of the CDR3: TGTGCCTGGGGGACAGGGGTGGACACTGAAGCTTTCTTT. Using reference TRBV30 and TRBJ1-1 for the parts outside the CDR3, the full variable domain is SQTIHQWPATLVQPVGSPLSLECTVEGTSNPNLYWYRQAAGRGLQLLFYSVGIGQISSEVPQNLSASRPQDRQFILSSKKLLLSDSGFYLCAWGTGVDTEAFFGQGTRLTVV.

CDR3 sequence: CASSPNQGVGQPQHF. DNA of the CDR3: TGTGCCAGCTCACCAAATCAAGGGGTTGGGCAGCCCCAGCATTTT. This chain links TRBV18 with TRBJ1-5, with D possibly TRBD1 on 5 matching bases. V was cut by 2 bases and J by 7 bases, with 15 bases left in between. CDR3 length: 15 amino acids. Germline lookup yields CDR1 KGHSH and CDR2 LQKENI.

V and J are TRBV5-6 and TRBJ1-3; D unresolved. This CDR3 has 15 amino acids. V gave up 0 bases and J gave up 3 bases, with 10 bases separating them. Germline assignment: CDR1 SGHDT and CDR2 YYEEEE. Here the CDR3 DNA reads TGTGCCAGCAGCTTGGTCAGGAAAGGTGGAAACACCATATATTTT. It specifies CASSLVRKGGNTIYF.

Details on this clone: Compared with germline, one end of the junction differs, possibly owing to a read error. The rearrangement links TRBV10-3 to TRBJ2-5; 7 positions agree with TRBD2. CDR3 size: 13 residues. The germline V gene has CDR1 ENHRY and CDR2 SYGVKD. The CDR3 protein is CAMAARAGEAQYF. The CDR3, as DNA: TGTGCCATGGCGGCTCGGGCGGGAGAGGCCCAGTACTTC.

This clone turned up a few times. The chain has TRBV19 and TRBJ1-1; TRBD1 might be the D (5 bases). Germline V gene sequence: CDR1 LNHDA, CDR2 SQIVND (reference sequence). V was shortened by 6 bases and J by 0 bases, with 11 bases between the two germline ends. The CDR3 covers 14 residues. CDR3 protein: CASSRAFMNTEAFF. The CDR3 DNA follows: TGTGCCAGTAGCAGGGCCTTCATGAACACTGAAGCTTTCTTT.

V gene TRBV6-6 combines with J gene TRBJ2-7, with D unclear. Germline assignment: CDR1 MNHNY and CDR2 SVGAGI (reference sequence). This CDR3 has 13 amino acids. V was pared by 8 bases and J by 5 bases, with 16 bases between. CDR3 sequence reads: CASSTSRLDEQYF. CDR3 coding DNA: TGTGCCAGCTCCACCAGTCGTTTGGACGAGCAGTACTTC.

A few counts support this clone. The genes are TRBV3-1 (or the pseudogene TRBV3-2) and TRBJ1-2, with a weak D call TRBD1 (5 bases). Deletions cut 1 base from V and 4 bases from J, with 10 bases between. Germline lookup yields CDR1 LGHDT and CDR2 YNNKEL (reference sequence). This CDR3 has 14 amino acids. The CDR3 loop reads CASSQGQRGYGYTF. CDR3 DNA: TGTGCCAGCAGCCAAGGTCAAAGGGGCTATGGCTACACCTTC.

This chain joins TRBV28 and TRBJ1-2; 9 nucleotides match TRBD1. The CDR3 totals 14 residues. The germline gives CDR1 MDHEN, CDR2 SYDVKM. V lost 8 bases to trimming and J lost 4 bases; unmatched junction nucleotides: 8. The CDR3 sequence is CASAPGQGGYGYTF. CDR3 nucleotides: TGTGCCAGCGCCCCGGGACAGGGAGGCTATGGCTACACCTTC.

This sequence joins TRBV2 and TRBJ2-2; 9 bases match TRBD1. The V segment lost 4 bases and the J segment 0 bases; nucleotides outside the gene matches: 3. The V gene's germline CDR1 is SNHLY and CDR2 FYNNEI. The CDR3 loop spans 16 amino acids. The CDR3 sequence is CASSVQGAPNTGELFF. The CDR3, as DNA: TGTGCCAGCAGTGTACAGGGGGCACCGAACACCGGGGAGCTGTTTTTT.

This clone was seen only a few times. This CDR3 is also generated by other DNA sequences in the sample. This rearrangement joins TRBV2 to TRBJ2-3, with a tentative D call TRBD2 (5 bases). The V end lost 8 bases, the J end lost 2 bases, and 11 bases lay between the germline ends. From germline, CDR1 is SNHLY and CDR2 FYNNEI. The CDR3 runs 13 residues. The CDR3 nucleotides are TGTGCCAGCCGGGGTGGGCACACAGATACGCAGTATTTT. Protein product: CASRGGHTDTQYF.

The chain links TRBV30 to TRBJ2-5, with D uncertain. The germline gives CDR1 GTSNPN, CDR2 SVGIG (reference sequence). V was pared by 2 bases and J by 4 bases, with 8 bases between. CDR3 length: 12 amino acids. This CDR3 is CAWSRSRETQYF. CDR3 sequence (DNA): TGTGCCTGGAGTAGGAGTCGAGAGACCCAGTACTTC.

The chain joins TRBV16 to TRBJ1-2; no firm D call. Deletions cut 0 bases from V and 7 bases from J, with 9 bases between. The CDR3 sequence is 13 residues long. Germline-derived CDR1 and CDR2 are KGHSY and FQNENV. The CDR3 nucleotides are TGTGCCAGCAGCCAATCGCGGGATTCTGGCTACACCTTC. The encoded protein is CASSQSRDSGYTF.